The text below deals with one T cell receptor beta chain. What this receptor recognizes is not known. Base qualities were left out, and no much larger clone turns up one base away. Counted from cysteine to phenylalanine, this CDR3 has 13 amino acids. Left in the record is the CDR3 DNA by itself, 39 bases read in frame from the first base. V was cut back by 2 bases and J by 6 bases, leaving a gap of 7 bases between them. CDR1 and CDR2 were assigned from the germline V gene (reference sequence) as MNHNY and SVGAGI. These data come from a study of cytomegalovirus exposure and HLA in healthy donors (dated by TCRdb to the late 2010s). For the study in its entirety: An earlier analysis of approximately 590 of the donors reported approximately 300 Gb of sequence data and about 100 million unique TCR beta sequences from around 200 million T cells. An early release that covered more than 550 HLA-typed donors contained approximately 300 gigabases of sequencing data and 85 million to 100 million unique TCR sequences. Of the 300 to 400 genotyped donors, roughly 80% fell in the genetic ancestry cluster associated with self-reported Caucasian donors. The aim of the study was to test whether cataloging public T cell receptors could identify signatures of past pathogen exposure. Using immunosequencing, the study profiled T cell repertoires from roughly 650 subjects and related those repertoires to cytomegalovirus serostatus. Along with the approximately 620-subject first cohort, a separate validation cohort of over a hundred different subjects was used. High-throughput TCR immunosequencing, statistical association of individual TCRs with disease status, and machine learning were combined to predict cytomegalovirus infection status. A later analysis re-analyzed previously published TCR beta repertoires from 550 to 700 donors and added high-resolution HLA genotyping to study TCR occurrence patterns. Rather than drawing on any new phenotypic data, the later analysis identified candidate immune exposures from TCR beta sequences and the way those sequences occurred across donors. An earlier analysis of several hundred of the donors applied high-throughput TCR beta sequencing to assess whether each TCR beta V gene segment acted as functional or pseudogenic. Donor age, sex, ethnicity and CMV serostatus were compiled together with the repertoire data. A later genetic analysis took genome-wide SNP genotypes for 398 of the 666 donors and used that subset as a discovery cohort. All discovery cohort repertoires had been generated on a single sequencing platform. Both class I and class II loci were covered by HLA typing, at four-digit resolution. Typing coverage differed by locus: A, B, C, DRB1 and DQB1 were typed in roughly 620-630 donors, DQA1 in 500 to 550, DPA1 in over 600, and DPB1 in 400 to 490. Because of strong linkage in the cohort, four or five DR-DQ haplotypes were treated as single units for association and clustering. Among roughly 370 genotyped donors of the cohort, an average of approximately 240,000 unique TCR beta nucleotide sequences were sequenced per donor, roughly 18% of them non-productive.

In total, about 650 healthy bone marrow donors made up the cohort. Cohort members were all nominally healthy when sampled, although unrecorded immune exposures were likely present. The donor tested CMV seronegative and was one of the 352 seronegative cohort members. A peripheral blood sample was provided by each donor, and peripheral blood mononuclear cells were used for TCR beta sequencing. Genomic DNA extraction from the blood cell samples was performed with the Qiagen DNeasy Blood Extraction Kit. Libraries were constructed by the immunoSEQ multiplex PCR assay. A mixture of 60 forward primers for TCR Vbeta segments and 13 reverse primers for TCR Jbeta segments was used in the multiplex PCR. The CDR3 region of rearranged TCR beta genes was amplified from genomic DNA by a multiplex PCR assay. The amplified TCR beta libraries were sequenced on the Illumina HiSeq System as 87-base-pair reads. Regarding the original processing steps: Across the 640 or so repertoires, a later analysis counted 78 million or so unique TCR beta chains, roughly 11 million of which were shared by at least two donors. A nearest-neighbor algorithm error-corrected the raw reads and collapsed the reads into unique sequences, merging closely related sequences to remove PCR and sequencing errors. Alignment of CDR3 sequences to IMGT reference sequences was used to assign V, D and J gene segments. Each retained sequence needed at least a six-nucleotide match to both a V gene segment and a J gene segment. A rearrangement was called productive if the CDR3 had no stop codons and remained in frame with V and J, and every other rearrangement was called non-productive. CDR3 was defined according to IMGT convention as the region running from the second conserved V-encoded cysteine to the conserved J-encoded phenylalanine. In an earlier analysis of more than 550 of the donors, sequences lacking an unambiguous match to a single V gene segment were excluded. An earlier analysis of 587 of the donors classified V segments as functional when productive rearrangements were above 56.7% and as segregating when the standard deviation between donors was above 5%. A statistical classification framework was built for diagnosing cytomegalovirus status from the catalog of TCR beta chain sequences. In a later analysis, V and J genes were assigned by comparing TCR nucleotide sequences against IMGT/GENE-DB human TR gene sequences. In a later analysis, CDR3 sequences and most-parsimonious VDJ recombination scenarios were assigned using the TCRdist pipeline. In a later analysis, every TCR beta chain was defined by the combination of its CDR3 amino acid sequence and its V-gene family, and reads without a unique V-gene family were dropped. To address suspected cross-contamination and a sequencing artifact, a later analysis removed under 600 highly shared, low-generation-probability nucleotide sequences. In a later analysis, a clonal expansion index for each public chain was calculated from normalized within-repertoire ranks of inferred template counts. In a later analysis, generation probabilities were computed with a VDJ recombination model fitted to out-of-frame rearrangements, and the resulting probabilities were checked against IGoR. Hypergeometric tests were used in a later analysis to score TCR-TCR, TCR-HLA and TCR-CMV co-occurrence, with a repertoire-size bias correction applied to the TCR pairs. False discovery rates were estimated in a later analysis by permuting HLA or CMV assignments 20 times. In a later analysis, co-occurring TCRs were grouped with DBSCAN, and TCRdist sequence similarity was added when clustering was performed within HLA-allele-positive subsets. For co-occurrence clustering, repertoires with fewer than 30,000 or more than 120,000 public chains were excluded, along with five repertoires with anomalous nucleotide sharing. TCRdb mirrors the immuneACCESS table, restricted to in-frame sequences. Some clones are absent from its copies; in checked studies, under half trace to an unresolved V gene, and the reason for the others is unknown. The D gene and trimming were derived from the DNA, and the V and J assignments and clone size from that table. The sample data list about 150,000 clones, and 80% to 85% of these were observed just once. Of the sample, roughly 2.7% falls within the top ten clones.

The investigation overall reported the following: In a later analysis, around 15,000 TCR beta sequences were associated with specific HLA alleles at a false discovery rate of 0.05. Most TCR sequences were seen in very few donors, while some public TCRs were found in many individuals. Assigning TCR associations to individual alleles was difficult when HLA alleles, especially DR and DQ, strongly co-occurred. This cohort had only TCR beta chains sequenced, and the lack of alpha or paired-chain data limited which features could be detected. According to a later analysis, most CMV-associated TCR beta chains appeared to be HLA-restricted, and the HLA associations seemed to be driven largely by CMV exposure. A further reported finding was that TCR beta sequences accurately predicted the HLA-A and HLA-B alleles for most subjects in the first cohort. The classifier was reported to diagnose cytomegalovirus status with high specificity and sensitivity in both the original cohort and the validation cohort. Because HLA typing was unavailable for some donors at each locus, only the typed subset was used in association tests. V-gene and J-gene trimming of TCR beta chains was associated with a missense DCLRE1C variant in a later genetic analysis, and the association was replicated in an independent cohort. A later genetic analysis reported fewer N-insertions in productive TCRs among donors in an Asian-associated ancestry cluster than the roughly 700-donor mean. According to a later analysis, parvovirus B19, influenza, CMV and Epstein-Barr virus appeared linked to several top co-occurrence clusters. In a later analysis, TCR association rates were found to vary across HLA loci, with the most associated TCRs seen for DRB1 alleles and the fewest for HLA-C alleles. A few of the identified cytomegalovirus-associated TCR beta chains were confirmed in vitro to be specific for cytomegalovirus antigens. The earlier analysis of approximately 590 of the donors excluded some 15 rarely observed V segments, including chromosome 9 orphons, because counts were too low. Compared with equally common non-associated chains, HLA-associated TCR beta chains in a later analysis were more clonally expanded and had lower generation probabilities. The authors suggested that the approach could potentially be generalized to other disease states and immunological phenotypes. An earlier analysis of several hundred of the donors showed that most TCR beta V segments appeared in productive rearrangements either about 90% or about 30% of the time, which broadly matched IMGT annotations. Immune exposure information for the cohort was limited to CMV serostatus. Presence/absence analyses assumed roughly uniform sequencing depth across donors, an assumption that may not hold. A group of highly shared sequence variants was considered likely to be a technical artifact of the sequencing pipeline. In the study, approximately 150 TCR beta chains were listed as associated with cytomegalovirus. Because the 87-base-pair reads could not distinguish some IMGT-functional V segments, including TRBV6-2 and TRBV6-3, those segments were excluded. Linkage disequilibrium might explain the correlated functional status among segregating V segments, but an unknown experimental factor could not be excluded.

Sequenced material: PBMCs. The chain joins TRBV6-6 to TRBJ2-2; TRBD1 could be the D gene, as 6 bases match. This clonotype originated in a boy younger than 10 in good health and CMV-seronegative. The DNA is TGTGCCAGCAGTTACCAGGGGTCCGGGGAGCTGTTTTTT. Translated, this is CASSYQGSGELFF.